This TCR beta chain is drawn from a study of blood T cell repertoires in COVID-19. Overall study context: From T cells, B-cell-depleted T cells, or PBMCs came the material, which was cDNA or gDNA.

The CDR3 is 13 residues long. V lost 0 bases and J 4 bases, leaving 6 bases between the germline ends. Germline-derived CDR1 and CDR2 are SGHDN and FVKESK. The count of this clone is one. Authors' analysis steps: Amplification of reference gene primers was used by the study to estimate nucleated cell counts. Some clones are missing from TCRdb's copy, which holds only in-frame ones; the method was immunoSEQ multiplex PCR. V and J calls and clone size are copied from that table; D and trimming were computed from the DNA. The sample holds approximately 300,000 clones, 80% to 90% seen once. V and J are TRBV14 and TRBJ1-2; D not resolved. Sequenced: peripheral blood. This receptor was identified in a man aged 30 to 45 with acute or convalescent COVID-19. CDR3 in amino acids: CASSQDLSYGYTF. CDR3 bases: TGTGCCAGCAGCCAAGATCTGTCCTATGGCTACACCTTC. Together with reference TRBV14 and TRBJ1-2, the CDR3 gives the full variable domain: EAGVTQFPSHSVIEKGQTVTLRCDPISGHDNLYWYRRVMGKEIKFLLHFVKESKQDESGMPNNRFLAERTGGTYSTLKVQPAELEDSGVYFCASSQDLSYGYTFGSGTRLTVV.